Below are 5 T cell receptor beta chains sequenced from a single sample in a study of shared clonotypes between healthy human individuals. Generated by immunoSEQ multiplex PCR, the TCRdb table keeps only in-frame clones and is missing some. The profile shows about 470,000 clones, 75% to 85% of them singletons. Sequenced: PBMCs. The source is a woman between 35 and 50 years old in good health. Some clones in this sample may be carry-over from other donors' samples.

J is TRBJ2-5 and V is TRBV7-9, with D perhaps TRBD2 (6 bases). Germline V gene sequence: CDR1 SEHNR, CDR2 FQNEAQ (reference sequence). The CDR3 contains 13 residues. Deletions cut 3 bases from V and 5 bases from J, with 10 bases between. The CDR3 nucleotides are TGTGCCAGCAGCTTTAGCAGCGGGGAGACCCAGTACTTC. The encoded protein is CASSFSSGETQYF.

V gene TRBV7-8 combines with J gene TRBJ2-7; TRBD1 is a possible D gene (5 bases). V lost 2 bases and J 2 bases, leaving 19 bases between the germline ends. CDR3 size: 17 residues. From germline, CDR1 is SGHVS and CDR2 FQNEAQ. The CDR3 nucleotides read TGTGCCAGCAGCTTACCCCCCTTGGCAGGGTCCCCCTACGAGCAGTACTTC. It translates to CASSLPPLAGSPYEQYF.

The chain uses TRBV4-1 and TRBJ1-1, with 7 bases aligning to TRBD1. CDR3 size: 15 residues. Germline CDR1 is MGHRA and CDR2 is YSYEKL. V lost 4 bases, J lost 2 bases, and 7 bases stayed unmatched. For the CDR3, the DNA is TGCGCCAGCAGCCCTTTCCGGGACAGCAACACTGAAGCTTTCTTT. This sequence encodes CASSPFRDSNTEAFF.

This clone was detected a few times. This chain uses TRBV28 with TRBJ1-2; D remains unclear. Germline V gives CDR1 MDHEN, CDR2 SYDVKM. There are 12 residues in the CDR3. The germline V and J ends were trimmed by 3 bases and 5 bases, with 7 bases remaining between them. The CDR3 DNA is TGTGCCAGCAGTTTCCCCCGGTATGGCTACACCTTC. Its protein is CASSFPRYGYTF.

V and J are TRBV1 and TRBJ2-2; TRBD1, the table's D call, was not compared with the DNA. TRBV1 is deemed a pseudogene. The CDR3 is 18 residues long. For the CDR3, the DNA is TGCACCAGCAGCCAAGATCATGAGGGGGAAGAGAACACCGGGGAGCTGTTTTTT. It is translated as CTSSQDHEGEENTGELFF.